This T cell receptor beta chain was identified in a study of response to subunit inactivated influenza vaccine. Study findings and constraints: Few additional T cells are recruited per seasonal influenza vaccination, authors suggested.

From germline, CDR1 is LGHNA and CDR2 YSLEER. There are 17 residues in the CDR3. Trimming removed 0 bases at V and 6 bases at J, with 15 bases between. On this clonotype itself: Its antigen is undetermined.

TCRdb reprocessed the RT-PCR reads via MiXCR and lists one record per CDR3 protein. Seen here are roughly 650,000 distinct CDR3 sequences, 15% to 19% observed once, and the top ten hold 9.5% to 13%. The material sequenced was PBMCs from blood, taken roughly 12 days after vaccination. This sequence was found in a man between 50 and 59 years old who received an inactivated influenza vaccine. This chain joins TRBV4-3 and TRBJ1-6, with D possibly being TRBD1 (5 bases). The CDR3, as DNA: TGCGCCAGCAGCCAAGATCGGGGGGATCGGAGTAATTCACCCCTCCACTTT. This translates into CASSQDRGDRSNSPLHF.